This TCR beta chain was identified in a study of T cell changes during pregnancy in multiple sclerosis. Germline V lookup: CDR1 SGHRS, CDR2 YFSETQ. Trimming took 4 bases from V and 7 from J; bases not matched to a gene: 12. CDR3 length equals 17 residues. Produced via immunoSEQ multiplex PCR; TCRdb's table is partial and in-frame only. The sample lists about 40,000 clones, roughly 90% occurring once. This material consisted of peripheral blood, taken in the second trimester of pregnancy. The TCR sequence derives from a female donor in good health, enrolled as a control in a pregnancy study. The rearrangement links TRBV5-1 to TRBJ2-1, with 12 bases lining up with TRBD2. DNA for the CDR3: TGCGCCAGCAGCCCCCGGCTAGCGGGAGGGGCCGGGAATGAGCAGTTCTTC. The encoded protein is CASSPRLAGGAGNEQFF.